This T cell receptor beta chain was documented in a study of blood T cell repertoires in COVID-19. In terms of age and location, participants ranged from roughly 18 to 95 years and lived in about 25 US areas. The V end was cut by 4 bases, the J end by 0 bases, with 13 bases between. The CDR3 is made up of 16 amino acids. Germline V gives CDR1 SGHDN, CDR2 FVKESK. TCRdb's table, derived via immunoSEQ multiplex PCR, lists solely in-frame clones and lacks some. This table has 470,000 or so clones, 87% appearing once. This receptor was taken from a woman younger than 35 with acute COVID-19. Sequencing was done on a sample of PBMCs or T cells enriched from blood (not recorded which). The rearrangement uses TRBV14 and TRBJ1-3; maybe TRBD1 (6 bases). CDR3 protein: CASSPGHLYSGNTIYF. The DNA for the CDR3 is TGTGCCAGCAGCCCGGGACACCTATACTCTGGAAACACCATATATTTT.